Presented here are 16 T cell receptor beta chains from one specimen sequenced in a study of PD-L1 blockade in urothelial cancer. Sequencing used immunoSEQ multiplex PCR; TCRdb keeps in-frame clones, though not all of them. The sample lists roughly 63,000 clones, about 86% occurring once. The time point here: pretreatment peripheral blood. Material: PBMCs, obtained around atezolizumab (anti-PD-L1) treatment. The receptors stem from a man aged 65 to 79 with urothelial cancer.

The chain is built from TRBV9 and TRBJ1-1; D is unresolved. Trimming left V 0 bases short and J 7 bases short, with 19 bases between. CDR3 length: 16 residues. CDR1 SGDLS and CDR2 YYNGEE come from the germline V gene. Here the CDR3 reads CASSVATELRKDEAFF. In nucleotides, the CDR3 is TGTGCCAGCAGCGTAGCGACGGAGTTAAGGAAGGATGAAGCTTTCTTT.

The chain uses TRBV7-2 and TRBJ2-2; maybe TRBD2 (6 bases). From germline, CDR1 is SGHTA and CDR2 FQGNSA. The CDR3 consists of 14 residues. V dropped 8 bases and J dropped 1 base, with 11 bases sitting between them. DNA for the CDR3: TGTGCCAGCGGCGGAGGGAGGAACACCGGGGAGCTGTTTTTT. This encodes CASGGGRNTGELFF.

The chain uses TRBV5-6 and TRBJ2-7; D possibly corresponds to TRBD1 (5 bases). CDR1 and CDR2 (germline): SGHDT, YYEEEE. This CDR3 contains 15 residues. V dropped 0 bases and J dropped 3 bases, with 13 bases sitting between them. In DNA form, the CDR3 reads TGTGCCAGCAGCTTGGGTGGTAGGGGATACTACGAGCAGTACTTC. This translates into CASSLGGRGYYEQYF.

The V and J genes are TRBV10-1 and TRBJ2-3; TRBD1 might be the D (5 bases). Trimming left V 0 bases short and J 4 bases short, with 14 bases between. Germline lookup yields CDR1 WNHNN and CDR2 SYGVQD (reference sequence). The CDR3 consists of 16 residues. Written as DNA, the CDR3 is TGCGCCAGCAGTGAGTCAAAAGGGCAAGGGGCAGATACGCAGTATTTT. It is translated as CASSESKGQGADTQYF.

The chain employs TRBV9 and TRBJ1-4; D might be TRBD1 (6 bases). Trimming took 5 bases from V and 3 from J, leaving 11 bases between them. The CDR3 consists of 14 residues. The V gene's germline CDR1 is SGDLS and CDR2 YYNGEE. The CDR3 is CASSRTASNEKLFF. Here the CDR3 DNA reads TGTGCCAGCAGTAGGACAGCCTCTAATGAAAAACTGTTTTTT.

This rearrangement joins TRBV7-9 to TRBJ1-2, with D perhaps TRBD1 (5 bases). CDR1 is SEHNR and CDR2 is FQNEAQ in the germline V gene (reference sequence). V dropped 5 bases and J dropped 4 bases, with 11 bases sitting between them. The CDR3 sequence is 13 residues long. CDR3 nucleotide sequence: TGTGCCAGCAGCAACGCGGGACTCTATGGCTACACCTTC. It yields the protein CASSNAGLYGYTF.

This chain joins TRBV25-1 and TRBJ2-1; 9 nucleotides line up with TRBD2. This CDR3 is 14 amino acids long. The junction had 1 base not matched to a gene; V was cut back by 7 bases and J by 0 bases. Germline values: CDR1 MGHDK, CDR2 SYGVNS. CDR3 nucleotides: TGTGCCAGCAATAGCGGGAGCTCCTACAATGAGCAGTTCTTC. Its protein product is CASNSGSSYNEQFF.

This clone was picked up a small number of times. This chain links TRBV5-6 with TRBJ1-1, with 7 bases aligning to TRBD1. CDR1 and CDR2 (germline): SGHDT, YYEEEE. V lost 0 bases, J lost 3 bases, and 5 bases stayed unmatched. CDR3 size: 15 residues. The CDR3 DNA reads TGTGCCAGCAGCTTGGGAAGGGGGCGGGACACTGAAGCTTTCTTT. Translating gives CASSLGRGRDTEAFF.

The chain is built from TRBV5-1 and TRBJ2-5; D might be TRBD1 (5 bases). The V end lost 1 base, the J end lost 5 bases, and 15 bases lay between the germline ends. The CDR3 contains 15 residues. Germline loops: CDR1 SGHRS, CDR2 YFSETQ. DNA of the CDR3: TGCGCCAGCAGCTTGACCCCAGGGTTGACCGAGACCCAGTACTTC. This sequence encodes CASSLTPGLTETQYF.

This rearrangement joins TRBV5-1 to TRBJ1-1, with 9 bases matching TRBD1. The CDR3 is made up of 15 amino acids. The germline gives CDR1 SGHRS, CDR2 YFSETQ. V lost 4 bases to trimming and J lost 1 base; unmatched junction nucleotides: 5. In nucleotides, the CDR3 is TGCGCCAGCAGCCTGACGGGACAGGGGAACACTGAAGCTTTCTTT. Residues: CASSLTGQGNTEAFF.

The rearrangement joins TRBV18 to TRBJ2-7, with a possible D match to TRBD1 (6 bases). The CDR3 contains 12 residues. V dropped 5 bases and J dropped 5 bases, with 10 bases sitting between them. Looked up from germline, CDR1 is KGHSH and CDR2 is LQKENI. DNA for the CDR3: TGTGCCAGCTCAAAGGGACAAGACGAGCAGTACTTC. Translation: CASSKGQDEQYF.

V usage is TRBV5-1 and J usage is TRBJ1-3; perhaps TRBD1 as D (5 bases). The germline V and J ends were trimmed by 3 bases and 0 bases, with 13 bases remaining between them. The germline CDR1 and CDR2 sequences are SGHRS and YFSETQ. This CDR3 region has 16 residues. For the CDR3, the DNA is TGCGCCAGCAGCTCGGTGGCAGGGCTCTCTGGAAACACCATATATTTT. Protein sequence: CASSSVAGLSGNTIYF.

This chain uses TRBV18 with TRBJ1-1; D unresolved. Deletions cut 3 bases from V and 3 bases from J, with 8 bases between. The CDR3 runs 13 residues. The V gene's germline CDR1 is KGHSH and CDR2 LQKENI. Here the CDR3 reads CASSPRRDTEAFF. In DNA, the CDR3 is TGTGCCAGCTCACCTCGGCGGGACACTGAAGCTTTCTTT. Drawing the rest from reference TRBV18 and TRBJ1-1, the complete variable domain is NAGVMQNPRHLVRRRGQEARLRCSPMKGHSHVYWYRQLPEEGLKFMVYLQKENIIDESGMPKERFSAEFPKEGPSILRIQQVVRGDSAAYFCASSPRRDTEAFFGQGTRLTVV.

The chain has TRBV6-5 and TRBJ2-2, with 12 bases aligning to TRBD1. V lost 4 bases and J lost 6; bases outside the gene matches: 3. Germline lookup yields CDR1 MNHEY and CDR2 SVGAGI. The CDR3 is made up of 15 amino acids. CDR3 nucleotides: TGTGCCAGCAGTTGGGGACAGGGGGCGCCCGGGGAGCTGTTTTTT. Its translation is CASSWGQGAPGELFF.

The chain recombines TRBV30 with TRBJ1-5; D call uncertain. This CDR3 spans 13 amino acids. Germline V gene lookup returns CDR1 GTSNPN and CDR2 SVGIG (reference sequence). The V and J ends lost 4 bases and 0 bases respectively, with 7 bases between them. The CDR3 here is CAWNKDSNQPQHF. Written as DNA, the CDR3 is TGTGCCTGGAACAAAGATAGCAATCAGCCCCAGCATTTT.

The J gene is TRBJ2-5, the V gene TRBV9; 7 bases line up with TRBD1. The trim removed 4 bases at V and 2 bases at J, leaving 8 bases unmatched. The CDR3 covers 15 residues. The germline V gene has CDR1 SGDLS and CDR2 YYNGEE. CDR3 sequence reads: CASSPRGQSQETQYF. In DNA, the CDR3 is TGTGCCAGCAGCCCCCGGGGACAGTCACAAGAGACCCAGTACTTC.